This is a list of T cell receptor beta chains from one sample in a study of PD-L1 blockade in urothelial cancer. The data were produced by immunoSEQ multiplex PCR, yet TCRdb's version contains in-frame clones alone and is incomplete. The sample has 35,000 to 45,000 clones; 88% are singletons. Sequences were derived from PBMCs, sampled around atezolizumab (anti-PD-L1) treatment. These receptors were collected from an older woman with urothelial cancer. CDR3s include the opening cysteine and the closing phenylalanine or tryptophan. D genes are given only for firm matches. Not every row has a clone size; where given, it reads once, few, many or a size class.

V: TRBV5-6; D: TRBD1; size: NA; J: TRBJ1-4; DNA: TGTGCCAGCAGCTTGATGACAGGGAATGAAAAACTGTTTTTT; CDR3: CASSLMTGNEKLFF
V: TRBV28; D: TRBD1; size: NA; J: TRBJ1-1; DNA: TGTGCCAGCAGCTCGGGACAGGGGAACACTGAAGCTTTCTTT; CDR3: CASSSGQGNTEAFF
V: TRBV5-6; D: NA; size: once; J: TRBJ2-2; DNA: TGTGCCAGCAGCTTCAGGGGGGCAAGGCCCGGGGAGCTGTTTTTT; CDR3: CASSFRGARPGELFF
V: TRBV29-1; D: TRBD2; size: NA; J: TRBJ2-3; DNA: TGCAGCGTTACCGGGACTAGCGGGAGGTGGGTCACAGATACGCAGTATTTT; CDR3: CSVTGTSGRWVTDTQYF
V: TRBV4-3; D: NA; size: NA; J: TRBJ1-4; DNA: TGCGCCAGCAGCCAAGGCCCCCCAGGGGATTTCGAAAAACTGTTTTTT; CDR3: CASSQGPPGDFEKLFF
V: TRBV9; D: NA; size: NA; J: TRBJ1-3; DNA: TGTGCCAGCAGCCCCAGACACGTCTCTGGAAACACCATATATTTT; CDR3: CASSPRHVSGNTIYF
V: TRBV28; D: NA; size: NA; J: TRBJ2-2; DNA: TGTGCCAGCAGACGGGATTCGAACACCGGGGAGCTGTTTTTT; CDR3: CASRRDSNTGELFF
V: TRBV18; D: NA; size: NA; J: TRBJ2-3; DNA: TGTGCCAGCTCCCTGGGGCGGGGGCGCACAGATACGCAGTATTTT; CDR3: CASSLGRGRTDTQYF
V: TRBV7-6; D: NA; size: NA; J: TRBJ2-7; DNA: TGTGCCAGCAGCCCGACAGGATGGTACGAGCAGTACTTC; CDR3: CASSPTGWYEQYF
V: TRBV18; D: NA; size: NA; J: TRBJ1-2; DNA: TGTGCCAGCTCACCAAACGTCGGGCAGGGAGGCAACTATGGCTACACCTTC; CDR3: CASSPNVGQGGNYGYTF
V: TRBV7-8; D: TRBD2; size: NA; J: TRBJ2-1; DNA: TGTGCCAGCAGCCTGACTAGCGGGGGCCGAATCAATGAGCAGTTCTTC; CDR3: CASSLTSGGRINEQFF
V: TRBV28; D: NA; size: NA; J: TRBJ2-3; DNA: TGTGCCAGCAGTTCGACAGGCACAGATACGCAGTATTTT; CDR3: CASSSTGTDTQYF
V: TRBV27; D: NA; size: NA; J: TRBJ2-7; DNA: TGTGCCAGCAGATCCCGGACTACCCAAGTCTACGAGCAGTACTTC; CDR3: CASRSRTTQVYEQYF
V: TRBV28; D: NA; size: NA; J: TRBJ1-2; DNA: TGTGCCAGCAGGGAGACCGGTGCTAACTATGGCTACACCTTC; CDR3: CASRETGANYGYTF
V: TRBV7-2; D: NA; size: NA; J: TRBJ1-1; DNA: TGTGCCAGCAGCTTTTTACAGGGCTTGGTGAACACTGAAGCTTTCTTT; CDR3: CASSFLQGLVNTEAFF
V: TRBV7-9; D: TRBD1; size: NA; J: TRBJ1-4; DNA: TGTGCCAGCAGCCCAAGGGACAGGGGCGGGGAAAAACTGTTTTTT; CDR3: CASSPRDRGGEKLFF
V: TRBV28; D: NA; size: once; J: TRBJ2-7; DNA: TGTGCCAGCAGTTCGGGTGGGCGGGATTCCTACGAGCAGTACTTC; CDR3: CASSSGGRDSYEQYF
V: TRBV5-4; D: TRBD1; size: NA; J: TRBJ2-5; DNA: TGTGCCAGCAGCCTACCAACGACAGGGCGTAGGCAAGAGACCCAGTACTTC; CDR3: CASSLPTTGRRQETQYF
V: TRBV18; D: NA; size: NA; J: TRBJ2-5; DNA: TGTGCCAGCTCAGGGGGCTTGGGACCCAGAGAGACCCAGTACTTC; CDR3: CASSGGLGPRETQYF
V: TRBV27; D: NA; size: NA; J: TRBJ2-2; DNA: TGTGCCAGCAGTCCCTCCCCCAGTTTAGGGGAGCTGTTTTTT; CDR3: CASSPSPSLGELFF
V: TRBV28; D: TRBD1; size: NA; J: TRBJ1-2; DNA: TGTGCCAGCAGTTCCAACTACGAAGACAGGGACAATGGCTACACCTTC; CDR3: CASSSNYEDRDNGYTF
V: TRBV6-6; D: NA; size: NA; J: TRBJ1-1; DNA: TGTGCCAGCAGCCACGGGGGTAGATCGGAAGCTTTCTTT; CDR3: CASSHGGRSEAFF
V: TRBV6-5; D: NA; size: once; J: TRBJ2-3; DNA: TGTGCCAGCAGTTACGGGACACCAAATACGCAGTATTTT; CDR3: CASSYGTPNTQYF
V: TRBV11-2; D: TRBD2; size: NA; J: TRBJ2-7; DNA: TGTGCCAGCAGCCCAGGACTAGAGAGGTACGAGCAGTACTTC; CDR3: CASSPGLERYEQYF
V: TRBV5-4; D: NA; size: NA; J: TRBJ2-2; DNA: TGTGCCAGCAGCTTCACAGGGTGGGACACCGGGGAGCTGTTTTTT; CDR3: CASSFTGWDTGELFF
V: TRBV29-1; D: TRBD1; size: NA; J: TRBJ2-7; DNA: TGCAGCGTTGAGGGGGACAGGGGAGTCTCCTACGAGCAGTACTTC; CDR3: CSVEGDRGVSYEQYF
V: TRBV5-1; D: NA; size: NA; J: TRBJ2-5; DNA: TGCGCCAGCAGCTTGGGCAGGGGCCAGACCCAGTACTTC; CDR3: CASSLGRGQTQYF
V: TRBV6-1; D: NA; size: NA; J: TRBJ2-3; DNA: TGTGCCAGCTCCGAACAGGGCGGGGATACGCAGTATTTT; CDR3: CASSEQGGDTQYF
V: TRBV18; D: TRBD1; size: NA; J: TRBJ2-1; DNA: TGTGCCAGCTCCGACGGGACAGGGAATTTAGATGAGCAGTTCTTC; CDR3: CASSDGTGNLDEQFF
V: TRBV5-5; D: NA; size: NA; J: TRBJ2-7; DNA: TGTGCCAGCAGCTTGGGGTTAGCGCCCGACTACGAGCAGTACTTC; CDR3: CASSLGLAPDYEQYF
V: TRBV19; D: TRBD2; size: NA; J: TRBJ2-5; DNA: TGTGCCAGTAGTACTAGCGGGGGGAAGACCCAGTACTTC; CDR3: CASSTSGGKTQYF
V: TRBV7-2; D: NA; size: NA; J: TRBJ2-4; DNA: TGTGCCAGCAGCTTGGGATGGGGGCGGCAGTACTTC; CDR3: CASSLGWGRQYF
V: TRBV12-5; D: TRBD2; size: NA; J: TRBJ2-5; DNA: TGTGCTAGTGGTCTCGGGGGGGCGGGAGAGACCCAGTACTTC; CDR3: CASGLGGAGETQYF
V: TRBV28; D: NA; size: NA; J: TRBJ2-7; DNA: TGTGCCAGCAGTTTTGTCCAGGGAATAATGTACCACGAGCAGTACTTC; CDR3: CASSFVQGIMYHEQYF
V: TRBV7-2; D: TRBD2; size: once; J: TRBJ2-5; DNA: TGTGCCAGCAGCGAGGGACTAGCGGGGGGGGAGACCCAGTACTTC; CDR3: CASSEGLAGGETQYF
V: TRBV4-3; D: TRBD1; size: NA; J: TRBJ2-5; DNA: TGCGCCAGCAGCCAAGTCCAGGGGGCCGGGACCCAGTACTTC; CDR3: CASSQVQGAGTQYF
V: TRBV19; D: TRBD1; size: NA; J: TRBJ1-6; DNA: TGTGCCAGTAGTCCCAACGGACAGGGAAGAAATTCACCCCTCCACTTT; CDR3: CASSPNGQGRNSPLHF
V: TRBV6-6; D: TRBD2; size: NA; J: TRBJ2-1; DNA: TGTGCCAGCAGTAAGACTAGCGGAACTCTCAATGAGCAGTTCTTC; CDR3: CASSKTSGTLNEQFF
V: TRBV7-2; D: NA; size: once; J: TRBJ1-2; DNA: TGTGCCAGCAGCCTTGCGGGGGCAGACTATGGCTACACCTTC; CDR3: CASSLAGADYGYTF
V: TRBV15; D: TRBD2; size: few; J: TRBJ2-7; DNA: TGTGCCACCAGCAGAGGCTATAGCGGGAGTTCTCCTAGCGAGCAGTACTTC; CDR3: CATSRGYSGSSPSEQYF
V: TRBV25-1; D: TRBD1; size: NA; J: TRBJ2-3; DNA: TGTGCCAGCAGTGAATATAGTAGGGGGCTGGGCACAGATACGCAGTATTTT; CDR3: CASSEYSRGLGTDTQYF
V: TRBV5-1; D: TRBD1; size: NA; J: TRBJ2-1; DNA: TGCGCCAGCAGCTTGGTATGGGACAGTTACAATGAGCAGTTCTTC; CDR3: CASSLVWDSYNEQFF